This T cell receptor beta chain comes out of a study of cytomegalovirus exposure and HLA in healthy donors. Overall study results and limits: Several of the most significant clusters were apparently associated with common viral pathogens in a later analysis. In all likelihood, a cluster of highly shared sequence variants was a sequencing artifact.

A multiplex PCR was run with 60 Vbeta primers and 13 Jbeta primers. The assay was immunoSEQ multiplex PCR, and TCRdb's table has in-frame clones only and misses some. Of around 130,000 clones in the sample, 50% to 75% were seen once. On this clone: The antigen remains unidentified.

The CDR3 has 17 residues. The germline V gene encodes CDR1 SEHNR and CDR2 FQNEAQ (reference sequence). V gave up 4 bases and J gave up 3 bases; unmatched junction bases: 7. The chain combines TRBV7-9 with TRBJ1-4; 11 positions agree with TRBD1. The sequence was collected from a woman aged 40 to 50 in good health and CMV-seropositive. The specimen was PBMCs. The CDR3 DNA sequence: TGTGCCAGCAGCTCGCCGGGACAGGGGGTGGCTAATGAAAAACTGTTTTTT. It yields the protein CASSSPGQGVANEKLFF.